The rows below give T cell receptor beta chains drawn from one sample of a study of blood T cell repertoires in COVID-19. Measured with immunoSEQ multiplex PCR; TCRdb has only the in-frame clones, and not every one. The sample records roughly 25,000 clones, 92% being singletons. The sample consisted of peripheral blood. These receptors were taken from a human donor in a cohort sampled during active COVID-19. The CDR3 runs from the conserved cysteine through the conserved F or W. A D gene is named only where the DNA matches it firmly. Some rows mark clone size as missing; the rest say once, few, many or name a class of expanded clone.

j_gene: TRBJ1-5
abundance: .
d_gene: .
v_gene: TRBV18
CDR3aa: CASSTGVGAAGGQPQHF
CDR3nt: TGTGCCAGCTCAACTGGGGTAGGGGCAGCCGGGGGTCAGCCCCAGCATTTT

j_gene: TRBJ2-2
abundance: .
d_gene: .
v_gene: TRBV5-1
CDR3aa: CASSSGRATGELFF
CDR3nt: TGCGCCAGCAGCTCGGGCAGGGCTACCGGGGAGCTGTTTTTT

j_gene: TRBJ1-5
abundance: .
d_gene: TRBD1
v_gene: TRBV27
CDR3aa: CASSYGQGNQPQHF
CDR3nt: TGTGCCAGCAGTTACGGACAGGGAAATCAGCCCCAGCATTTT

j_gene: TRBJ1-2
abundance: few
d_gene: .
v_gene: TRBV9
CDR3aa: CASSAIPGPYGYTF
CDR3nt: TGTGCCAGCAGCGCAATCCCAGGGCCCTATGGCTACACCTTC

j_gene: TRBJ1-4
abundance: .
d_gene: .
v_gene: TRBV3-1/TRBV3-2
CDR3aa: CASREAGTRGDAKLFF
CDR3nt: TGTGCCAGCAGAGAAGCCGGGACACGGGGTGATGCAAAACTGTTTTTT

j_gene: TRBJ1-6
abundance: .
d_gene: .
v_gene: TRBV25-1
CDR3aa: CASSLYNSPLHF
CDR3nt: TGTGCCAGCAGCCTCTATAATTCACCCCTCCACTTT

j_gene: TRBJ2-1
abundance: .
d_gene: .
v_gene: TRBV5-4
CDR3aa: CASSLGASYNEQFF
CDR3nt: TGTGCCAGCAGCTTGGGGGCCTCCTACAATGAGCAGTTCTTC

j_gene: TRBJ1-2
abundance: .
d_gene: .
v_gene: TRBV5-6
CDR3aa: CASSLKGNGYTF
CDR3nt: TGTGCCAGCAGCCTTAAGGGGAATGGCTACACCTTC

j_gene: TRBJ1-1
abundance: .
d_gene: TRBD1
v_gene: TRBV12-3/TRBV12-4
CDR3aa: CANSWTGNTEAFF
CDR3nt: TGTGCCAACTCTTGGACAGGGAACACTGAAGCTTTCTTT

j_gene: TRBJ2-3
abundance: .
d_gene: TRBD2
v_gene: TRBV7-3
CDR3aa: CASSPRGGGAPDTQYF
CDR3nt: TGTGCCAGCAGCCCGAGGGGCGGGGGGGCCCCAGATACGCAGTATTTT

j_gene: TRBJ2-3
abundance: .
d_gene: .
v_gene: TRBV3-1/TRBV3-2
CDR3aa: CASSFVTDTQYF
CDR3nt: TGTGCCAGCAGCTTCGTCACAGATACGCAGTATTTT

j_gene: TRBJ1-5
abundance: few
d_gene: TRBD1
v_gene: TRBV6-6
CDR3aa: CASTKRQGASNQPQHF
CDR3nt: TGTGCCAGCACCAAAAGACAGGGGGCGAGCAATCAGCCCCAGCATTTT

j_gene: TRBJ1-1
abundance: .
d_gene: .
v_gene: TRBV5-1
CDR3aa: CASGEGTNTEAFF
CDR3nt: TGCGCCAGCGGGGAGGGGACGAACACTGAAGCTTTCTTT

j_gene: TRBJ1-5
abundance: .
d_gene: .
v_gene: TRBV2
CDR3aa: CASSDPTVGNQPQHF
CDR3nt: TGTGCCAGCAGTGATCCAACGGTGGGCAATCAGCCCCAGCATTTT

j_gene: TRBJ2-3
abundance: .
d_gene: TRBD1
v_gene: TRBV5-1
CDR3aa: CASSLDQGQGPDTQYF
CDR3nt: TGCGCCAGCAGCTTGGATCAGGGACAGGGGCCAGATACGCAGTATTTT

j_gene: TRBJ1-6
abundance: .
d_gene: TRBD1
v_gene: TRBV5-8
CDR3aa: CASSPGTGNNSPLHF
CDR3nt: TGTGCCAGCAGCCCGGGGACAGGGAATAATTCACCCCTCCACTTT

j_gene: TRBJ1-6
abundance: .
d_gene: .
v_gene: TRBV28
CDR3aa: CASSFTRRAPLHF
CDR3nt: TGTGCCAGCAGTTTCACGAGGAGGGCGCCCCTCCACTTT

j_gene: TRBJ2-5
abundance: once
d_gene: .
v_gene: TRBV12-3/TRBV12-4
CDR3aa: CASTLPGRETQYF
CDR3nt: TGTGCCAGCACCCTCCCCGGCAGGGAGACCCAGTACTTC

j_gene: TRBJ2-2
abundance: .
d_gene: TRBD2
v_gene: TRBV7-6
CDR3aa: CASSFLTSGGIYTGELFF
CDR3nt: TGTGCCAGCAGCTTCCTGACTAGCGGGGGGATTTATACCGGGGAGCTGTTTTTT

j_gene: TRBJ2-3
abundance: .
d_gene: TRBD2
v_gene: TRBV4-2
CDR3aa: CASSPPGGLAEMTDTQYF
CDR3nt: TGTGCCAGCAGCCCCCCGGGGGGACTAGCGGAAATGACAGATACGCAGTATTTT

j_gene: TRBJ2-5
abundance: .
d_gene: .
v_gene: TRBV5-4
CDR3aa: CASSFYSGKETQYF
CDR3nt: TGTGCCAGCAGCTTTTATAGCGGAAAAGAGACCCAGTACTTC

j_gene: TRBJ2-7
abundance: .
d_gene: TRBD1
v_gene: TRBV2
CDR3aa: CAEGQAGF
CDR3nt: TGTGCCGAAGGACAGGCCGGCTTC

j_gene: TRBJ1-2
abundance: .
d_gene: TRBD1
v_gene: TRBV10-2
CDR3aa: CASSGRGTGGGYTF
CDR3nt: TGCGCCAGCAGTGGGCGCGGGACAGGGGGCGGCTACACCTTC

j_gene: TRBJ2-6
abundance: .
d_gene: .
v_gene: TRBV2
CDR3aa: CASSEARFYRRGTGANVLTF
CDR3nt: TGTGCCAGCAGTGAAGCCCGCTTCTATCGGCGGGGTACTGGGGCCAACGTCCTGACTTTC

j_gene: TRBJ2-7
abundance: .
d_gene: .
v_gene: TRBV18
CDR3aa: CASSRNTEYEQYF
CDR3nt: TGTGCCAGCTCACGCAACACCGAATACGAGCAGTACTTC

j_gene: TRBJ2-3
abundance: .
d_gene: TRBD1
v_gene: TRBV6-4
CDR3aa: CASSAGSRGLDTQYF
CDR3nt: TGTGCCAGCAGTGCAGGGAGTAGGGGGCTCGATACGCAGTATTTT

j_gene: TRBJ1-5
abundance: .
d_gene: TRBD1
v_gene: TRBV18
CDR3aa: CASSDRGDQPQHF
CDR3nt: TGTGCCAGCTCGGACAGGGGGGATCAGCCCCAGCATTTT

j_gene: TRBJ2-3
abundance: once
d_gene: .
v_gene: TRBV6-4
CDR3aa: CASSDSGGYTQYF
CDR3nt: TGTGCCAGCAGTGACTCCGGGGGATATACGCAGTATTTT

j_gene: TRBJ2-3
abundance: .
d_gene: TRBD2
v_gene: TRBV29-1
CDR3aa: CSLSLLAGGDTQYF
CDR3nt: TGCAGCCTATCCTTACTAGCGGGGGGTGATACGCAGTATTTT

j_gene: TRBJ2-3
abundance: .
d_gene: .
v_gene: TRBV2
CDR3aa: CASTPGGDTQYF
CDR3nt: TGTGCCAGCACTCCAGGTGGAGATACGCAGTATTTT

j_gene: TRBJ1-6
abundance: .
d_gene: .
v_gene: TRBV19
CDR3aa: CASSGNSPLHF
CDR3nt: TGTGCCAGTTCCGGGAATTCACCCCTCCACTTT

j_gene: TRBJ1-2
abundance: .
d_gene: TRBD1
v_gene: TRBV6-5
CDR3aa: CASRSYDRGLYGYTF
CDR3nt: TGTGCCAGCAGGTCGTACGACAGGGGACTCTATGGCTACACCTTC

j_gene: TRBJ1-6
abundance: .
d_gene: TRBD1
v_gene: TRBV6-5
CDR3aa: CASSYLTGDSPLHF
CDR3nt: TGTGCCAGCAGTTACCTGACAGGGGATTCACCCCTCCACTTT

j_gene: TRBJ1-1
abundance: .
d_gene: .
v_gene: TRBV19
CDR3aa: CASSIRGLNTEAFF
CDR3nt: TGTGCCAGTAGTATAAGGGGGTTGAACACTGAAGCTTTCTTT

j_gene: TRBJ2-7
abundance: .
d_gene: .
v_gene: TRBV7-9
CDR3aa: CASSPNLRLGYEQYF
CDR3nt: TGTGCCAGCAGCCCTAATTTGAGGTTGGGCTACGAGCAGTACTTC

j_gene: TRBJ1-5
abundance: .
d_gene: .
v_gene: TRBV5-5
CDR3aa: CASSWGQGNQPQHF
CDR3nt: TGTGCCAGCAGCTGGGGACAAGGCAATCAGCCCCAGCATTTT

j_gene: TRBJ2-1
abundance: few
d_gene: TRBD2
v_gene: TRBV18
CDR3aa: CASSPPGLAGLHNEQFF
CDR3nt: TGTGCCAGCTCACCTCCCGGACTAGCGGGCCTACACAATGAGCAGTTCTTC

j_gene: TRBJ2-3
abundance: once
d_gene: TRBD2
v_gene: TRBV19
CDR3aa: CASRLAGVFTDTQYF
CDR3nt: TGTGCCAGCCGCCTGGCGGGGGTGTTCACAGATACGCAGTATTTT

j_gene: TRBJ2-3
abundance: .
d_gene: .
v_gene: TRBV19
CDR3aa: CASSMDSPSTDTQYF
CDR3nt: TGTGCCAGTAGTATGGACAGCCCTAGCACAGATACGCAGTATTTT

j_gene: TRBJ2-5
abundance: .
d_gene: .
v_gene: TRBV5-1
CDR3aa: CASSLVARGGETQYF
CDR3nt: TGCGCCAGCAGCTTGGTCGCTAGGGGCGGAGAGACCCAGTACTTC

j_gene: TRBJ2-6
abundance: .
d_gene: TRBD2
v_gene: TRBV6-1
CDR3aa: CASSAGGGVSGANVLTF
CDR3nt: TGTGCCAGCAGTGCGGGAGGGGGAGTCTCTGGGGCCAACGTCCTGACTTTC

j_gene: TRBJ1-4
abundance: .
d_gene: .
v_gene: TRBV24-1
CDR3aa: CATSASGVNEKLFF
CDR3nt: TGTGCCACCAGTGCCTCGGGGGTTAATGAAAAACTGTTTTTT

j_gene: TRBJ2-1
abundance: once
d_gene: TRBD2
v_gene: TRBV27
CDR3aa: CASRLKGLAVNNEQFF
CDR3nt: TGTGCCAGCAGATTAAAGGGACTAGCGGTTAACAATGAGCAGTTCTTC

j_gene: TRBJ2-4
abundance: .
d_gene: TRBD1
v_gene: TRBV23-1
CDR3aa: CASSPRQGDWGNIQYF
CDR3nt: TGCGCCAGCAGTCCTCGACAGGGGGACTGGGGAAACATTCAGTACTTC

j_gene: TRBJ1-2
abundance: .
d_gene: .
v_gene: TRBV20-1
CDR3aa: CSASAGAPYGYTF
CDR3nt: TGCAGTGCTAGTGCGGGTGCCCCCTATGGCTACACCTTC

j_gene: TRBJ1-2
abundance: .
d_gene: TRBD1
v_gene: TRBV6-1
CDR3aa: CASSFPTGGIYGYTF
CDR3nt: TGTGCCAGCAGTTTCCCGACAGGGGGCATCTATGGCTACACCTTC

j_gene: TRBJ1-1
abundance: once
d_gene: TRBD1
v_gene: TRBV11-1
CDR3aa: CASSHTGGLDTEAFF
CDR3nt: TGTGCCAGCAGCCACACAGGGGGCCTTGATACTGAAGCTTTCTTT

j_gene: TRBJ1-4
abundance: .
d_gene: .
v_gene: TRBV7-9
CDR3aa: CASSLGVQGEKLFF
CDR3nt: TGTGCCAGCAGCCTCGGGGTTCAAGGTGAAAAACTGTTTTTT

j_gene: TRBJ1-4
abundance: once
d_gene: .
v_gene: TRBV7-9
CDR3aa: CASSFGSENEKLFF
CDR3nt: TGTGCCAGCAGCTTCGGGTCGGAGAATGAAAAACTGTTTTTT

j_gene: TRBJ1-5
abundance: .
d_gene: TRBD1
v_gene: TRBV28
CDR3aa: CASSLGTGDQPQHF
CDR3nt: TGTGCCAGCAGTCTTGGGACAGGGGATCAGCCCCAGCATTTT

j_gene: TRBJ1-2
abundance: .
d_gene: .
v_gene: TRBV5-1
CDR3aa: CASSLAQGLGYGYTF
CDR3nt: TGCGCCAGCAGCTTAGCACAGGGCTTGGGCTATGGCTACACCTTC

j_gene: TRBJ2-7
abundance: .
d_gene: .
v_gene: TRBV6-5
CDR3aa: CASTLNSYEQYF
CDR3nt: TGTGCCAGCACCCTTAACTCCTACGAGCAGTACTTC

j_gene: TRBJ1-1
abundance: .
d_gene: .
v_gene: TRBV6-4
CDR3aa: CASSDSSVNTEAFF
CDR3nt: TGTGCCAGCAGTGACTCGTCGGTTAACACTGAAGCTTTCTTT

j_gene: TRBJ2-7
abundance: .
d_gene: .
v_gene: TRBV5-4
CDR3aa: CASSSSGTPLYEQYF
CDR3nt: TGTGCCAGCAGCTCTTCCGGGACACCACTTTACGAGCAGTACTTC

j_gene: TRBJ2-5
abundance: .
d_gene: .
v_gene: TRBV7-9
CDR3aa: CASRQYETQYF
CDR3nt: TGTGCCAGCAGACAATACGAGACCCAGTACTTC